These 2 T cell receptor beta chains came from one sample sequenced in a study of T cell responses to AZD1222 COVID-19 vaccine. Clones were sequenced by immunoSEQ multiplex PCR, and TCRdb holds only the in-frame ones, with some missing. The sample contains 150,000 to 250,000 clones, roughly nine tenths of which appear only once. The sample consisted of peripheral blood, taken 28 days after the second AZD1222 dose. The source is an adult who received the AZD1222 COVID-19 vaccine.

V usage is TRBV7-3 and J usage is TRBJ2-3; D possibly corresponds to TRBD2 (5 bases). Trimming removed 5 bases from V and 5 bases from J, with 11 bases in between. Per germline, CDR1 SGHTA and CDR2 FQGTGA. The CDR3 has 13 residues. As DNA, the CDR3 is TGTGCCAGCAGCAGAGCAACTAGAGATACGCAGTATTTT. Translated, it gives CASSRATRDTQYF.

The chain employs TRBV27 and TRBJ1-6; TRBD1 matches 8 bases. The V gene's germline CDR1 is MNHEY and CDR2 SMNVEV (reference sequence). J was trimmed by 10 bases and V by 3 bases; bases with no gene match: 8. The CDR3 has 15 amino acids. The CDR3 region is CASSFSGQGGSPLHF. DNA for the CDR3: TGTGCCAGCAGTTTCTCAGGACAGGGTGGATCACCCCTCCACTTT.